This TCR beta chain is from a study of shared clonotypes between healthy human individuals. To note about this clone: Its specificity is unknown. Other DNA sequences in the sample encode the same CDR3.

The protocol was immunoSEQ multiplex PCR, while the TCRdb copy is restricted to in-frame clones and leaves out a portion. Of 2.5 million or so clones listed, roughly nine tenths are singletons. Germline CDR1 reads KGHSH; CDR2 reads LQKENI. J was trimmed by 5 bases and V by 6 bases; bases with no gene match: 6. CDR3 length equals 13 residues. The study, taken as a whole, reports: Depth was large, yet rarefaction showed that sorted-subset sequencing was incomplete. The genetic and exposure-history diversity represented was limited by few donors.

Sequenced sample: naive CD4+ T cells sorted from blood. This sample's subset: CD45RA+ positively selected. The sequence was collected from a man between 18 and 29 years old in good health. The chain employs TRBV18 and TRBJ1-1, with 7 positions matching TRBD1. This CDR3 is CASSLTGVTEAFF. As DNA, the CDR3 is TGTGCCAGCTCGCTTACAGGGGTTACTGAAGCTTTCTTT. Drawing the rest from reference TRBV18 and TRBJ1-1, the complete variable domain is NAGVMQNPRHLVRRRGQEARLRCSPMKGHSHVYWYRQLPEEGLKFMVYLQKENIIDESGMPKERFSAEFPKEGPSILRIQQVVRGDSAAYFCASSLTGVTEAFFGQGTRLTVV.